One sample yielded the 5 T cell receptor beta chains listed below, sequenced in a study of spatial heterogeneity in lung cancer (dated by TCRdb to the late 2010s). This specimen's time point label, per the study, means: sample taken at primary tumor resection. TCR sequencing used whole RNA extracted from tumor and nontumor lung tissue, or from cryopreserved PBMC samples, without cell sorting. Libraries were made using 5' RACE. The sequencing machine was a NextSeq 500. TCRdb reanalyzed the raw reads on its own, using fastp at Q25 for trimming and MiXCR for clone calling, and kept in-frame beta chains. Each entry is one CDR3 protein sequence, shown with its most common DNA and genes. For this sample there are 40,000 to 50,000 distinct CDR3 sequences; approximately 7.6% appear just once. The biggest ten clones account for 10% to 15% of the sample. This specimen was PBMCs, taken at surgery. Source of these receptors: a female donor with early-stage non-small cell lung cancer.

At least ten counts were recorded for this clonotype. The chain carries TRBV7-2 and TRBJ2-1; D may correspond to TRBD1 or TRBD2 (6 bases each). The CDR3 contains 16 residues. Germline CDR1 is SGHTA and CDR2 is FQGNSA. Trimming removed 2 bases at V and 0 bases at J, with 11 bases between. CDR3 sequence reads: CASSLIGGLSYNEQFF. DNA of the CDR3: TGTGCCAGCAGCTTAATTGGGGGGCTCTCCTACAATGAGCAGTTCTTC.

The CDR3 here is CASSLVTGDNEQFF. The CDR3 nucleotides are TGTGCCAGCAGCTTAGTGACAGGGGACAATGAGCAGTTCTTC. The chain employs TRBV7-2 and TRBJ2-1, with 8 nucleotides matching TRBD1. The CDR3 totals 14 residues. CDR1 is SGHTA, CDR2 FQGNSA, per germline. The V segment lost 1 base and the J segment 5 bases; nucleotides outside the gene matches: 1.

This clonotype occurred many times. This chain connects TRBV29-1 to TRBJ2-5; D uncertain. The CDR3 is made up of 11 amino acids. Per germline, CDR1 SQVTM and CDR2 ANQGSEA. The germline V and J ends were trimmed by 4 bases and 2 bases, with 5 bases remaining between them. Here the CDR3 reads CSVVGQETQYF. The DNA of the CDR3 is TGCAGCGTTGTCGGGCAAGAGACCCAGTACTTC.

This clonotype was counted ten times or more. The chain has TRBV29-1 and TRBJ2-5; D ambiguous. Germline values: CDR1 SQVTM, CDR2 ANQGSEA. This CDR3 region has 11 residues. Trimming pared 1 base from V and 5 bases from J, leaving 5 bases between. As DNA, the CDR3 is TGCAGCGTTGAAGCTGGGGAGACCCAGTACTTC. Translation: CSVEAGETQYF.

The chain employs TRBV7-8 and TRBJ1-3, with TRBD1 matching over 8 bases. Per the germline V gene, CDR1 is SGHVS and CDR2 is FQNEAQ. The CDR3 sequence is 20 residues long. The V gene end was trimmed by 1 base and the J gene end by 0 bases; junction bases not matched to a gene: 14. The CDR3 DNA follows: TGTGCCAGCAGCTTAGGGGCCGTTGGACAGGGCTTTTCCTCTGGAAACACCATATATTTT. Protein product: CASSLGAVGQGFSSGNTIYF.